The rows below give T cell receptor beta chains drawn from one sample of a study of CD8 T cells in ankylosing spondylitis. MiXCR, run by TCRdb on the 5' RACE reads, gives a single entry per CDR3 protein. The data show around 440,000 distinct CDR3 sequences, approximately 17% seen once. The material sequenced was blood, either unsorted or a sorted T cell fraction (not recorded which). The receptor source for this set is a male donor with ankylosing spondylitis. The CDR3 runs from the conserved cysteine through the conserved F or W. A D gene is named only where the DNA matches it firmly. Not every row has a clone size; where given, it reads once, few, many or a size class.

j_call: TRBJ2-7
v_call: TRBV15
d_call: TRBD1
clone_size: NA
cdr3_aa: CATSRTGGIGEQYF
cdr3_nt: TGTGCCACCAGCAGAACAGGGGGCATCGGCGAGCAGTACTTC

j_call: TRBJ2-5
v_call: TRBV29-1
d_call: TRBD2
clone_size: few
cdr3_aa: CSGLAYGTQYF
cdr3_nt: TGCAGCGGACTAGCCTACGGGACCCAGTACTTC

j_call: TRBJ2-1
v_call: TRBV28
d_call: TRBD2
clone_size: few
cdr3_aa: CASGPLAVPRQFF
cdr3_nt: TGTGCCAGCGGGCCGCTAGCGGTGCCGCGCCAGTTCTTC

j_call: TRBJ2-7
v_call: TRBV4-2
d_call: NA
clone_size: many
cdr3_aa: CASSQDRASGTKSYEQYF
cdr3_nt: TGTGCCAGCAGCCAAGATCGGGCGTCGGGGACAAAGAGCTACGAGCAGTACTTC

j_call: TRBJ2-5
v_call: TRBV7-2
d_call: NA
clone_size: NA
cdr3_aa: CASSLVVQETQYF
cdr3_nt: TGTGCCAGCAGCTTAGTGGTCCAAGAGACCCAGTACTTC

j_call: TRBJ2-2
v_call: TRBV5-1
d_call: NA
clone_size: many
cdr3_aa: CASTLAARVDTGELFF
cdr3_nt: TGCGCCAGCACCCTTGCGGCCAGGGTAGACACCGGGGAGCTGTTTTTT

j_call: TRBJ1-6
v_call: TRBV7-2
d_call: NA
clone_size: few
cdr3_aa: CASSPQSGWYNSPLHF
cdr3_nt: TGTGCCAGCAGCCCACAGTCGGGGTGGTATAATTCACCCCTCCACTTT

j_call: TRBJ2-2
v_call: TRBV25-1
d_call: TRBD2
clone_size: NA
cdr3_aa: CASSRTGGSDTGELFF
cdr3_nt: TGTGCCAGCAGTCGAACGGGCGGGAGTGACACCGGGGAGCTGTTTTTT

j_call: TRBJ2-5
v_call: TRBV7-3
d_call: NA
clone_size: few
cdr3_aa: CASSLTVGGRETQYF
cdr3_nt: TGTGCCAGCAGCCTCACCGTGGGGGGTAGGGAGACCCAGTACTTC

j_call: TRBJ2-4
v_call: TRBV14
d_call: NA
clone_size: NA
cdr3_aa: CASSHSQPGNIQYF
cdr3_nt: TGTGCCAGCAGCCATAGTCAACCGGGGAACATTCAGTACTTC

j_call: TRBJ1-1
v_call: TRBV29-1
d_call: NA
clone_size: NA
cdr3_aa: CSAATDSLIYTEAFF
cdr3_nt: TGCAGCGCTGCGACAGATTCCCTGATTTACACTGAAGCTTTCTTT

j_call: TRBJ2-7
v_call: TRBV3-1
d_call: NA
clone_size: few
cdr3_aa: CASSQDRAGEVCEQYF
cdr3_nt: TGTGCCAGCAGCCAAGATAGGGCTGGCGAGGTCTGCGAGCAGTACTTC

j_call: TRBJ1-5
v_call: TRBV28
d_call: TRBD1
clone_size: NA
cdr3_aa: CASSFPGTGNQPQHF
cdr3_nt: TGTGCCAGCAGTTTTCCCGGGACAGGGAATCAGCCCCAGCATTTT

j_call: TRBJ2-2
v_call: TRBV12-3/TRBV12-4
d_call: NA
clone_size: many
cdr3_aa: CASSLAGWKTGELFF
cdr3_nt: TGTGCCAGCAGTTTAGCCGGGTGGAAGACCGGGGAGCTGTTTTTT

j_call: TRBJ2-7
v_call: TRBV19
d_call: TRBD1
clone_size: NA
cdr3_aa: CASSNRGQGDEQYF
cdr3_nt: TGTGCCAGTAGCAACAGGGGGCAAGGCGACGAGCAGTACTTC

j_call: TRBJ2-3
v_call: TRBV28
d_call: TRBD1
clone_size: few
cdr3_aa: CASSSGQARDTQYF
cdr3_nt: TGTGCCAGCAGTTCGGGACAGGCAAGGGATACGCAGTATTTT

j_call: TRBJ1-6
v_call: TRBV20-1
d_call: TRBD1
clone_size: NA
cdr3_aa: CSARLTGASSYNSPLHF
cdr3_nt: TGCAGTGCTAGGCTGACAGGGGCAAGCTCCTATAATTCACCCCTCCACTTT

j_call: TRBJ2-5
v_call: TRBV11-2
d_call: TRBD1
clone_size: few
cdr3_aa: CASSPRQGAGGTQYF
cdr3_nt: TGTGCCAGCAGCCCAAGACAGGGGGCGGGTGGGACCCAGTACTTC

j_call: TRBJ1-6
v_call: TRBV15
d_call: TRBD1
clone_size: few
cdr3_aa: CATSRPRPGTGLAPLHF
cdr3_nt: TGTGCCACCAGCAGACCCCGGCCCGGGACAGGGCTGGCACCCCTCCACTTT

j_call: TRBJ2-1
v_call: TRBV7-9
d_call: NA
clone_size: few
cdr3_aa: CASSFYDEQFF
cdr3_nt: TGTGCCAGCAGCTTCTATGATGAGCAGTTCTTC

j_call: TRBJ2-3
v_call: TRBV20-1
d_call: TRBD2
clone_size: NA
cdr3_aa: CSARPPSGGAPDTQYF
cdr3_nt: TGCAGTGCTAGGCCCCCTAGCGGGGGGGCGCCAGATACGCAGTATTTT

j_call: TRBJ1-1
v_call: TRBV5-1
d_call: NA
clone_size: NA
cdr3_aa: CASSGGTDTNTEAFF
cdr3_nt: TGCGCCAGCAGCGGGGGGACGGATACGAACACTGAAGCTTTCTTT

j_call: TRBJ2-1
v_call: TRBV11-2
d_call: NA
clone_size: few
cdr3_aa: CASNRNNNEQFF
cdr3_nt: TGTGCCAGCAACAGAAATAACAATGAGCAGTTCTTC

j_call: TRBJ1-4
v_call: TRBV18
d_call: TRBD1
clone_size: many
cdr3_aa: CASSPDRDEKLFF
cdr3_nt: TGTGCCAGCTCACCCGACAGGGATGAAAAACTGTTTTTT

j_call: TRBJ2-7
v_call: TRBV20-1
d_call: TRBD1
clone_size: few
cdr3_aa: CSAQRGLSPYEQYF
cdr3_nt: TGCAGTGCTCAGAGGGGGCTATCACCCTACGAGCAGTACTTC

j_call: TRBJ2-1
v_call: TRBV5-1
d_call: NA
clone_size: NA
cdr3_aa: CASSWWTERNEQFF
cdr3_nt: TGCGCCAGCAGCTGGTGGACAGAACGAAATGAGCAGTTCTTC

j_call: TRBJ1-1
v_call: TRBV5-1
d_call: TRBD1
clone_size: many
cdr3_aa: CASSRLDRRNTEAFF
cdr3_nt: TGCGCCAGCAGCCGACTGGACAGGAGGAACACTGAAGCTTTCTTT

j_call: TRBJ2-7
v_call: TRBV28
d_call: TRBD2
clone_size: NA
cdr3_aa: CASSSRLAGGYRYEQYF
cdr3_nt: TGTGCCAGCAGTTCCCGACTAGCGGGAGGCTACCGGTACGAGCAGTACTTC

j_call: TRBJ2-1
v_call: TRBV7-2
d_call: NA
clone_size: few
cdr3_aa: CASSSDPGWNEQFF
cdr3_nt: TGTGCCAGCAGCTCGGACCCTGGGTGGAATGAGCAGTTCTTC

j_call: TRBJ2-5
v_call: TRBV5-1
d_call: NA
clone_size: NA
cdr3_aa: CASSSGLTNLEETQYF
cdr3_nt: TGCGCCAGCAGCTCGGGACTGACCAACTTGGAAGAGACCCAGTACTTC

j_call: TRBJ2-3
v_call: TRBV5-1
d_call: NA
clone_size: NA
cdr3_aa: CASSLEGGAMRDTQYF
cdr3_nt: TGCGCCAGCAGCTTGGAAGGGGGGGCTATGAGAGATACGCAGTATTTT

j_call: TRBJ1-5
v_call: TRBV5-1
d_call: NA
clone_size: many
cdr3_aa: CASSLDSNQPQHF
cdr3_nt: TGCGCCAGCAGCTTGGATAGCAATCAGCCCCAGCATTTT

j_call: TRBJ2-1
v_call: TRBV5-1
d_call: TRBD1
clone_size: NA
cdr3_aa: CASSLGTGTGGRNEQFF
cdr3_nt: TGCGCCAGCAGCTTGGGGACCGGGACAGGGGGACGCAATGAGCAGTTCTTC

j_call: TRBJ2-5
v_call: TRBV5-1
d_call: NA
clone_size: few
cdr3_aa: CASSRIQETQYF
cdr3_nt: TGCGCCAGCAGCCGCATCCAAGAGACCCAGTACTTC

j_call: TRBJ2-2
v_call: TRBV9
d_call: TRBD2
clone_size: few
cdr3_aa: CASSAGLSSGELFF
cdr3_nt: TGTGCCAGCAGCGCGGGACTATCGTCCGGGGAGCTGTTTTTT

j_call: TRBJ1-3
v_call: TRBV29-1
d_call: NA
clone_size: NA
cdr3_aa: CSAASEIHSGNTIYF
cdr3_nt: TGCAGCGCGGCCTCGGAGATACACTCTGGAAACACCATATATTTT

j_call: TRBJ2-1
v_call: TRBV5-6
d_call: NA
clone_size: few
cdr3_aa: CASSEALKGGSSYNEQFF
cdr3_nt: TGTGCCAGCAGCGAAGCCTTGAAGGGCGGGTCCTCCTACAATGAGCAGTTCTTC

j_call: TRBJ2-6
v_call: TRBV12-3/TRBV12-4
d_call: TRBD1
clone_size: few
cdr3_aa: CASRQLRTGTGANVLTF
cdr3_nt: TGTGCCAGCAGACAACTCCGGACAGGGACCGGGGCCAACGTCCTGACTTTC

j_call: TRBJ1-5
v_call: TRBV20-1
d_call: TRBD1
clone_size: NA
cdr3_aa: CSADRDRAVGANF
cdr3_nt: TGCAGTGCTGACAGGGACAGGGCCGTTGGCGCGAATTTT

j_call: TRBJ2-1
v_call: TRBV20-1
d_call: TRBD1
clone_size: few
cdr3_aa: CSAREQGIRINEQFF
cdr3_nt: TGCAGTGCTAGAGAACAGGGGATTCGGATCAATGAGCAGTTCTTC

j_call: TRBJ1-1
v_call: TRBV4-1
d_call: NA
clone_size: many
cdr3_aa: CASSRSNQGPAEAFF
cdr3_nt: TGCGCCAGCAGCCGATCAAATCAGGGTCCGGCTGAAGCTTTCTTT

j_call: TRBJ1-1
v_call: TRBV18
d_call: NA
clone_size: NA
cdr3_aa: CASSPPSKREAFF
cdr3_nt: TGTGCCAGCTCACCACCATCGAAAAGGGAAGCTTTCTTT

j_call: TRBJ2-3
v_call: TRBV13
d_call: TRBD1
clone_size: NA
cdr3_aa: CASSLVDRAWAQYF
cdr3_nt: TGTGCCAGCAGCTTGGTCGACAGGGCTTGGGCGCAGTATTTT

j_call: TRBJ1-3
v_call: TRBV7-3
d_call: TRBD1
clone_size: NA
cdr3_aa: CASSLTGDRGPKNTIYF
cdr3_nt: TGTGCCAGCAGCTTAACCGGCGACAGGGGGCCGAAGAACACCATATATTTT

j_call: TRBJ1-1
v_call: TRBV14
d_call: NA
clone_size: NA
cdr3_aa: CASSQDRALGAFF
cdr3_nt: TGTGCCAGCAGCCAGGACCGGGCCCTCGGTGCTTTCTTT

j_call: TRBJ2-4
v_call: TRBV28
d_call: NA
clone_size: few
cdr3_aa: CASSSTDEKWYF
cdr3_nt: TGTGCCAGCAGTTCCACGGACGAGAAATGGTACTTC

j_call: TRBJ2-7
v_call: TRBV4-2
d_call: TRBD2
clone_size: few
cdr3_aa: CASSQVAGLAGQYEQYF
cdr3_nt: TGTGCCAGCAGCCAAGTTGCGGGACTAGCGGGACAGTACGAGCAGTACTTC

j_call: TRBJ2-3
v_call: TRBV4-2
d_call: NA
clone_size: many
cdr3_aa: CASSHPGTEADTQYF
cdr3_nt: TGTGCCAGCAGCCATCCCGGGACCGAAGCAGATACGCAGTATTTT

j_call: TRBJ2-2
v_call: TRBV5-1
d_call: TRBD1
clone_size: many
cdr3_aa: CASSPEPDREVITGELFF
cdr3_nt: TGCGCCAGCAGCCCGGAACCGGACAGGGAAGTTATCACGGGGGAGCTGTTTTTT

j_call: TRBJ2-3
v_call: TRBV7-3
d_call: NA
clone_size: NA
cdr3_aa: CASSLTSSVNPPDTQYF
cdr3_nt: TGTGCCAGCAGCTTAACGTCTAGCGTCAACCCCCCAGATACGCAGTATTTT

j_call: TRBJ2-3
v_call: TRBV4-1
d_call: TRBD2
clone_size: few
cdr3_aa: CASSQDGGAGATDTQYF
cdr3_nt: TGCGCCAGCAGCCAAGATGGTGGGGCGGGAGCCACAGATACGCAGTATTTT

j_call: TRBJ2-1
v_call: TRBV18
d_call: NA
clone_size: few
cdr3_aa: CASSPQVAAYNEQFF
cdr3_nt: TGTGCCAGCTCACCACAAGTAGCGGCATACAATGAGCAGTTCTTC

j_call: TRBJ2-1
v_call: TRBV5-1
d_call: TRBD2
clone_size: many
cdr3_aa: CASRPRLAGEHNEQFF
cdr3_nt: TGCGCCAGCAGACCCCGACTAGCGGGAGAACACAATGAGCAGTTCTTC